These T cell receptor beta chains were read from a single sample in a study of T cell repertoires in cytomegalovirus infection. Their target antigens are unknown. TCRdb recomputed calls from the reads with MiXCR, one row per CDR3 protein. The sample has around 430,000 distinct CDR3 sequences; about two fifths are singletons. Source: cultured PBMCs, taken from culture after CMV antigen stimulation. The receptor set was obtained from a human donor in good health (CMV status not recorded). Some clones in this sample may be carry-over from other donors' samples. The CDR3 runs from the conserved cysteine through the conserved F or W. D genes are given only for firm matches. Clone size is stated in some rows and not others, as once, few, many or a class when expanded.

>.|TRBJ1-4|few|TRBV12-3/TRBV12-4
CASSFRAWDEKLFF
TGTGCCAGCAGTTTCAGGGCGTGGGACGAAAAACTGTTTTTT
>TRBD1|TRBJ2-5|.|TRBV19
CASSGDRGLGETQYF
TGTGCCAGTAGCGGGGACAGGGGGCTTGGAGAGACCCAGTACTTC
>.|TRBJ1-1|.|TRBV12-3/TRBV12-4
CASSLLAGEAFF
TGTGCCAGCAGTTTATTGGCCGGGGAAGCTTTCTTT
>TRBD1|TRBJ2-1|.|TRBV2
CASSEALRVTGGPSPEQFF
TGTGCCAGCAGTGAAGCGCTTCGGGTGACAGGGGGCCCCTCTCCTGAGCAGTTCTTC
>TRBD2|TRBJ2-5|.|TRBV7-6
CASSLPPSGTQETQYF
TGTGCCAGCAGCTTACCCCCTAGCGGTACTCAAGAGACCCAGTACTTC
>.|TRBJ2-7|.|TRBV6-2/TRBV6-3
CASSHGAGEDEQYF
TGTGCCAGCAGTCACGGAGCGGGTGAGGACGAGCAGTACTTC
>TRBD2|TRBJ2-1|.|TRBV19
CASSMRAGDGDEQFF
TGTGCCAGTAGTATGCGCGCGGGAGACGGGGATGAGCAGTTCTTC
>.|TRBJ2-3|.|TRBV5-4
CASSLVPSADTQYF
TGTGCCAGCAGCTTGGTGCCTAGCGCGGATACGCAGTATTTT
>.|TRBJ2-7|.|TRBV4-1
CASSQELAWELYF
TGCGCCAGCAGCCAAGAACTGGCATGGGAGCTGTACTTC
>TRBD1|TRBJ1-1|many|TRBV7-8
CASSSLTGGYTEAFF
TGTGCCAGCAGCTCTTTGACAGGGGGGTACACTGAAGCTTTCTTT
>TRBD1|TRBJ2-7|.|TRBV7-2
CASRFTPGTGYEQYF
TGTGCCAGCAGATTCACTCCGGGGACAGGGTATGAGCAGTACTTC
>.|TRBJ2-7|.|TRBV14
CASSQVSGVDEQYF
TGTGCCAGCAGCCAAGTTTCGGGGGTCGACGAGCAGTACTTC
>TRBD1|TRBJ1-6|.|TRBV7-2
CASTATGRGGSPLHF
TGTGCCAGCACCGCGACGGGCAGGGGGGGGTCACCCCTCCACTTT
>TRBD2|TRBJ2-5|once|TRBV6-6
CASSDGALAGTGYF
TGTGCCAGCAGTGACGGTGCACTAGCGGGTACCGGGTACTTC